Listed here are 10 T cell receptor beta chains from one sample, sequenced in a study of cytomegalovirus exposure and HLA in healthy donors (dated by TCRdb to about 2017). Libraries were prepared through the immunoSEQ multiplex PCR assay. TCRdb stores this immuneACCESS table with in-frame sequences only. Part of the clones is absent; in the studies checked, under half of the shortfall reflects unresolved V genes, and no reason is known for the rest. The sample data list 250,000 to 400,000 clones, and approximately 91% of these were observed just once. In total, the top ten clones hold around 1% of the sample. The sample comprised PBMCs. These receptors were collected from a man under 40 in good health and CMV-seronegative.

V gene TRBV19 combines with J gene TRBJ2-7, with 9 nucleotides matching TRBD1. The V gene's germline CDR1 is LNHDA and CDR2 SQIVND (reference sequence). Germline trimming cut 9 bases from V and 3 bases from J; bases unmatched to any gene: 9. This CDR3 region has 14 residues. The CDR3: CASSPTGGYYEQYF. The CDR3 DNA follows: TGTGCCAGCTCCCCGACAGGGGGATACTACGAGCAGTACTTC.

The CDR3 sequence: CASSSSQGESNQPQHF. CDR3 nucleotide sequence: TGTGCCAGCAGCTCCTCACAGGGGGAGAGCAATCAGCCCCAGCATTTT. V and J are TRBV9 and TRBJ1-5, with 8 bases identical to TRBD1. V gave up 4 bases and J gave up 1 base; unmatched junction bases: 7. The CDR3 loop spans 16 amino acids. Germline-derived CDR1 and CDR2 are SGDLS and YYNGEE.

The chain joins TRBV15 to TRBJ2-2; TRBD2 agrees at 7 bases. CDR1 is LNHNV and CDR2 is YYDKDF in the germline V gene (reference sequence). This CDR3 is built from 16 residues. With V trimmed by 4 bases and J by 6 bases, 11 bases remained unmatched. The CDR3 spells CATSNPWGGAAGELFF. The CDR3 region has the DNA TGTGCCACCAGCAACCCCTGGGGAGGGGCGGCCGGGGAGCTGTTTTTT. The full variable domain, its missing parts supplied by reference TRBV15 and TRBJ2-2, is DAMVIQNPRYQVTQFGKPVTLSCSQTLNHNVMYWYQQKSSQAPKLLFHYYDKDFNNEADTPDNFQSRRPNTSFCFLDIRSPGLGDTAMYLCATSNPWGGAAGELFFGEGSRLTVL.

This chain joins TRBV5-1 and TRBJ1-6; 9 nucleotides agree with TRBD1. CDR1 and CDR2 (germline): SGHRS, YFSETQ. The CDR3 sequence is 16 residues long. Unmatched junction bases numbered 11, after V lost 4 bases and J lost 9 bases. The CDR3 sequence: CASSAEGQGKSSPLHF. DNA of the CDR3: TGCGCCAGCAGCGCCGAAGGACAGGGGAAATCTTCACCCCTCCACTTT.

This clone has more than one count but fewer than ten. J is TRBJ1-2 and V is TRBV10-1, with no clear D. Trimming took 2 bases from V and 2 from J, leaving 6 bases between them. This CDR3 spans 13 amino acids. The germline V gene has CDR1 WNHNN and CDR2 SYGVQD (reference sequence). CDR3: CASSEQRNYGYTF. Written as DNA, the CDR3 is TGCGCCAGCAGTGAGCAGCGAAACTATGGCTACACCTTC.

The chain joins TRBV4-3 to TRBJ1-1; tentative D call: TRBD1 (6 bases). Per the germline V gene, CDR1 is LGHNA and CDR2 is YSLEER. The CDR3 spans 15 residues. The V end lost 2 bases, the J end lost 1 base, and 11 bases lay between the germline ends. The CDR3 reads CASSQFTTGNTEAFF. As DNA, the CDR3 is TGCGCCAGCAGCCAATTTACGACAGGGAACACTGAAGCTTTCTTT.

This chain joins TRBV4-2 and TRBJ1-3; D is perhaps TRBD1 (5 bases). V dropped 4 bases and J dropped 2 bases, with 15 bases sitting between them. CDR3 length: 16 residues. The germline CDR1 and CDR2 sequences are LGHNA and YNFKEQ. The chain's CDR3 is CASSRPDSVPGNTIYF. In DNA form, the CDR3 reads TGTGCCAGCAGCCGACCAGACAGCGTCCCTGGAAACACCATATATTTT.

The chain joins TRBV25-1 to TRBJ2-7, with 11 nucleotides matching TRBD1. This CDR3 region has 13 residues. V shed 9 bases, J shed 3 bases, and the junction held 4 bases outside the gene matches. CDR1 is MGHDK and CDR2 is SYGVNS in the germline V gene. The DNA for the CDR3 is TGTGCCAGACCGGACAGGGGGCGCTACGAGCAGTACTTC. It encodes CARPDRGRYEQYF.

The chain combines TRBV19 with TRBJ1-6; 8 positions match TRBD1. This CDR3 contains 14 residues. The germline gives CDR1 LNHDA, CDR2 SQIVND (reference sequence). V was pared by 8 bases and J by 13 bases, with 13 bases of the junction left unmatched. The CDR3 loop reads CASGEDRDLGPLHF. CDR3 in DNA: TGTGCCAGTGGGGAGGACAGGGATCTCGGTCCCCTCCACTTT.

The chain links TRBV7-2 to TRBJ2-2, with D unclear. V shed 6 bases and J shed 0 bases, with 11 bases lying between them. This CDR3 is 15 amino acids long. Germline V CDR1 and CDR2: SGHTA, FQGNSA. The CDR3: CASRPVTSNTGELFF. CDR3 sequence (DNA): TGTGCCAGCAGACCCGTAACTTCGAACACCGGGGAGCTGTTTTTT.